The next 8 T cell receptor beta chains were all read from a single sample in a study of blood T cell repertoires in COVID-19. Libraries were prepared by immunoSEQ multiplex PCR; TCRdb keeps only in-frame clonotypes and omits some of them. Of tens of thousands of clones listed, around 90% are singletons. Input material: peripheral blood. Every receptor here comes from a human donor in a cohort sampled during active COVID-19.

V and J are TRBV9 and TRBJ1-2; TRBD1 matches 8 bases. J gave up 3 bases and V 4 bases, and 5 bases lay outside the gene matches. The germline CDR1 and CDR2 sequences are SGDLS and YYNGEE. The CDR3 sequence is 14 residues long. In DNA, the CDR3 is TGTGCCAGCAGCCCGACGGACAGGGACTATGGCTACACCTTC. Protein sequence: CASSPTDRDYGYTF.

The chain uses TRBV29-1 and TRBJ2-7; 7 bases fit TRBD2. CDR3 length: 14 residues. CDR1 and CDR2 from the germline V gene are SQVTM and ANQGSEA. J lost 2 bases, V lost 6 bases, and 10 bases had no gene match. The CDR3 DNA reads TGCAGCGTCAGGTCGCTAGCGGCTCCCTACGAGCAGTACTTC. Residues: CSVRSLAAPYEQYF.

J is TRBJ1-2 and V is TRBV4-1, with D hard to call. Germline loops: CDR1 MGHRA, CDR2 YSYEKL. V was cut by 1 base and J by 0 bases, with 12 bases left in between. The CDR3 is 16 amino acids. As DNA, the CDR3 is TGCGCCAGCAGCCAAGGGGCAGCCCGGACTAACTATGGCTACACCTTC. It yields the protein CASSQGAARTNYGYTF.

The rearrangement joins TRBV7-6 to TRBJ1-5, with 8 bases matching TRBD1. Trimming removed 6 bases from V and 6 bases from J; junction bases left unmatched: 10. CDR1 and CDR2 (germline): SGHVS, FNYEAQ. The CDR3 extends over 15 amino acids. The CDR3 loop is CASSKQPGGTQPQHF. The CDR3, as DNA: TGTGCCAGCAGTAAGCAGCCAGGGGGCACTCAGCCCCAGCATTTT.

The chain uses TRBV11-2 and TRBJ2-7; tentative D call: TRBD2 (5 bases). V lost 2 bases, J lost 5 bases, and 13 bases lay in between. Germline CDR1 reads SGHAT; CDR2 reads FQNNGV. CDR3 length equals 14 residues. CDR3 amino acids: CASSLRDWGDEQYF. CDR3 bases: TGTGCCAGCAGCTTACGCGATTGGGGAGACGAGCAGTACTTC.

The gene calls are TRBV30 and TRBJ1-5; D unresolved. CDR3 length: 14 residues. Trimming stripped 2 bases from V and 4 bases from J, with 12 bases between. CDR1 and CDR2 (germline): GTSNPN, SVGIG (reference sequence). CDR3 DNA sequence: TGTGCCTGGAGTAGCTCAACTGGTAATCAGCCCCAGCATTTT. This gives the protein CAWSSSTGNQPQHF. Based on the CDR3 plus reference TRBV30 and TRBJ1-5, the full variable domain is SQTIHQWPATLVQPVGSPLSLECTVEGTSNPNLYWYRQAAGRGLQLLFYSVGIGQISSEVPQNLSASRPQDRQFILSSKKLLLSDSGFYLCAWSSSTGNQPQHFGDGTRLSIL.

This chain uses TRBV5-6 with TRBJ2-7, with 7 bases identical to TRBD1. The CDR3 runs 13 residues. Trimming removed 1 base from V and 6 bases from J; junction bases left unmatched: 4. CDR1 SGHDT and CDR2 YYEEEE come from the germline V gene. CDR3: CASSLTGTAEQYF. The CDR3 DNA reads as TGTGCCAGCAGCTTGACCGGGACAGCCGAGCAGTACTTC.

The chain employs TRBV6-5 and TRBJ2-1; D unresolved. Germline-derived CDR1 and CDR2 are MNHEY and SVGAGI. Trimming stripped 6 bases from V and 7 bases from J, with 16 bases between. The CDR3 has 14 amino acids. CDR3 in amino acids: CASSPNSWANEQFF. CDR3 coding DNA: TGTGCCAGCAGCCCGAACAGCTGGGCAAATGAGCAGTTCTTC.